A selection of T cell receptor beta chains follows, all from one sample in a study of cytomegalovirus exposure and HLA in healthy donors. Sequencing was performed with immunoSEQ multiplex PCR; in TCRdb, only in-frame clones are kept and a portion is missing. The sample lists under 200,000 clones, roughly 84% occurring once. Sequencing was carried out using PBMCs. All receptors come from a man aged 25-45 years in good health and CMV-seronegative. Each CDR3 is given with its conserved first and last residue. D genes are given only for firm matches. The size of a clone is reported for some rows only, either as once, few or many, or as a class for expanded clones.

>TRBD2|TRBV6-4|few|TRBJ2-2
TGTGCCAGCAGTGAAGCGGGGGACACCGGGGAGCTGTTTTTT
CASSEAGDTGELFF
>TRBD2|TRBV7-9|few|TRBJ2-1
TGTGCCAGCACCCCAATCCTGGGGGGGGTGTACAATGAGCAGTTCTTC
CASTPILGGVYNEQFF
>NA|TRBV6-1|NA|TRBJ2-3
TGTGCCAGCAGTGAGAGCGGAAGGTCGCAGTATTTT
CASSESGRSQYF
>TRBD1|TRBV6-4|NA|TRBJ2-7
TGTGCCAGCAGTAACTTCCGGGACAGGGCCTGCGAGCAGTACTTC
CASSNFRDRACEQYF
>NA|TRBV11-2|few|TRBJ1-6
TGTGCCAGCAGCTTAGCTCAGGGGTCGGGTTCACCCCTCCACTTT
CASSLAQGSGSPLHF
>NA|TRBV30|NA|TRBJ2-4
TGTGCCTGGAGTGCCGACAGCAAAAACATTCAGTACTTC
CAWSADSKNIQYF
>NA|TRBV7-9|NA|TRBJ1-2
TGTGCCAGCAGCTCAGGACAGATATACACCTTC
CASSSGQIYTF
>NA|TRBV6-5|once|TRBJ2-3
TGTGCCAGCAGTTACTCCAGACAGAACACAGATACGCAGTATTTT
CASSYSRQNTDTQYF
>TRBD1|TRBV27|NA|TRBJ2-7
TGTGCCAGCAGCAACAGGGGCATGGGAGACGAGCAGTACTTC
CASSNRGMGDEQYF
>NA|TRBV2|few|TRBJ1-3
TGTGCCAGCCTCCGAGAGTCCAGGGTCTCTGGAAACACCATATATTTT
CASLRESRVSGNTIYF
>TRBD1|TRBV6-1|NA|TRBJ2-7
TGTGCCAGCAGCTCGGGACAGGGTTTGATCGAGCAGTACTTC
CASSSGQGLIEQYF
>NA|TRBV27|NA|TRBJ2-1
TGTGCCAGTAGGTCTCGAGGCTCCTCCTACAATGAGCAGTTCTTC
CASRSRGSSYNEQFF
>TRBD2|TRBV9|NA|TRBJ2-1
TGTGCCAGCAGCGCCCGGGGGGAATCATCCTACAATGAGCAGTTCTTC
CASSARGESSYNEQFF
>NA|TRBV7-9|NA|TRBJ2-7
TGTGCCAGCAGCAGGGGGGGGGACTACGAGCAGTACTTC
CASSRGGDYEQYF
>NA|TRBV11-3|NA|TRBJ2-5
TGTGCCAGCAGCGACAATACAGGTGGGGTCCAGTACTTC
CASSDNTGGVQYF
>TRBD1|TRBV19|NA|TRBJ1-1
TGTGCCAGTAGTCTCACAATGACAGGGGTGAACACTGAAGCTTTCTTT
CASSLTMTGVNTEAFF
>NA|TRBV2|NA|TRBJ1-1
TGTGCCAGCTCAGAGGTTGTGAACACTGAAGCTTTCTTT
CASSEVVNTEAFF
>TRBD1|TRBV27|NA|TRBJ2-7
TGTGCCAGCAGAGGACAGGGGACCTACGAGCAGTACTTC
CASRGQGTYEQYF
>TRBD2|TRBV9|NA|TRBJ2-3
TGTGCCAGCAGCGTTCGGGGGGGCGGTACAGATACGCAGTATTTT
CASSVRGGGTDTQYF
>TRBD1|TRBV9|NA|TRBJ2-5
TGTGCCAGCAGCGGGGGACAGCAAGAGACCCAGTACTTC
CASSGGQQETQYF
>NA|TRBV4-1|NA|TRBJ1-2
TGCGCCAGCAGCCAAACGGACTCGGGGGACTATGGCTACACCTTC
CASSQTDSGDYGYTF
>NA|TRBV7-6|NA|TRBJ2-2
TGTGCCAGCAGCTTAGTCGGTGGGAACACCGGGGAGCTGTTTTTT
CASSLVGGNTGELFF
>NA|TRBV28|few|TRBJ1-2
TGTGCCAGCAGTTTATCCTTATCCGGTTATGGCTACACCTTC
CASSLSLSGYGYTF
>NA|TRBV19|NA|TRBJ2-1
TGTGCCAGTAGTATCCAAGGAGTATCCTACAATGAGCAGTTCTTC
CASSIQGVSYNEQFF
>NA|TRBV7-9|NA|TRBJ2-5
TGTGCCAGCAGCTTCAGGAGGGACCAAGAGACCCAGTACTTC
CASSFRRDQETQYF
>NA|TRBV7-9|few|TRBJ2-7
TGTGCCAGCAGCTTAGGGGCTGGATTCTACGAGCAGTACTTC
CASSLGAGFYEQYF
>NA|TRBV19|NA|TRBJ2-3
TGTGCCAGTAGTCCCACGAATGGGCAGCAGCAGTATTTT
CASSPTNGQQQYF
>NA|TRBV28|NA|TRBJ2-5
TGTGCCAGCAGTGCCTCGGGAAAGGAAGAGACCCAGTACTTC
CASSASGKEETQYF
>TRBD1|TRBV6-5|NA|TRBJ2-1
TGTGCCAGCAGTGTCGGACAGGGGAAGGGAGAGCAGTTCTTC
CASSVGQGKGEQFF
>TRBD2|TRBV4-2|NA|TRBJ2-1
TGTGCCAGCAGCCTTAGCGGGAGTCCGGATGAGCAGTTCTTC
CASSLSGSPDEQFF
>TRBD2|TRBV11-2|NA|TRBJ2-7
TGTGCCAGCAGAACCGGGACTAGTCGCGAGCAGTACTTC
CASRTGTSREQYF
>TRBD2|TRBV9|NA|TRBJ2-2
TGTGCCAGCAGCGTAGCTGGGGGGGTGTTCACCGGGGAGCTGTTTTTT
CASSVAGGVFTGELFF
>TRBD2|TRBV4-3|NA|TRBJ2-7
TGCGCCAGCAGCCAAGACCACACCCCGGGGCTAGCGGGAGGGATCTACGAGCAGTACTTC
CASSQDHTPGLAGGIYEQYF
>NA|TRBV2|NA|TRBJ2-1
TGTGCCAGCAGTGCCGGGTCCTACAATGAGCAGTTCTTC
CASSAGSYNEQFF
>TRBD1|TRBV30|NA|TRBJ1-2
TGTGCCTGGAGCCCCCTCGGACAGGAAGAAAATGGCTACACCTTC
CAWSPLGQEENGYTF
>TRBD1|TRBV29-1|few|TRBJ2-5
TGCAGCGTTGACTCCACAGGGGGCGGGGAGACCCAGTACTTC
CSVDSTGGGETQYF
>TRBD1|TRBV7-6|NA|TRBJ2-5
TGTGCCAGCAGCCTGAGACAGGGGGTGGAAGAGACCCAGTACTTC
CASSLRQGVEETQYF
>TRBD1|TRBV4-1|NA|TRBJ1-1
TGCGCCAGCAGCCACCCTAGGGGCAGACAGGGGGCGCGAGGTACTGAAGCTTTCTTT
CASSHPRGRQGARGTEAFF
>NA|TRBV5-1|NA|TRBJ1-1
TGCGCCAGCAGCTTGGTTTTCCTTCGGGACACTGAAGCTTTCTTT
CASSLVFLRDTEAFF
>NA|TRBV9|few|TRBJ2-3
TGTGCCAGCTCCCAAGGACAGCACACAGATACGCAGTATTTT
CASSQGQHTDTQYF
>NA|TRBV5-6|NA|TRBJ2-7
TGTGCCAGCAGCTTACGGCTAGCTCTATACGAGCAGTACTTC
CASSLRLALYEQYF
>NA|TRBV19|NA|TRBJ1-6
TGTGCCAGTAGTAGCATAGGGGAAGGGAATTCACCCCTCCACTTT
CASSSIGEGNSPLHF